Presented here are 14 T cell receptor beta chains from one specimen sequenced in a study of cytomegalovirus exposure and HLA in healthy donors. With 60 Vbeta and 13 Jbeta primers, the PCR was carried out. Measured with immunoSEQ multiplex PCR; TCRdb has only the in-frame clones, and not every one. The data contain tens of thousands of clones, less than 75% of them singletons. Sequenced: PBMCs. These receptors came from a man under 40 in good health and CMV-seropositive.

The V gene is TRBV27, the J gene TRBJ2-7, with a weak D call TRBD2 (6 bases). Germline loops: CDR1 MNHEY, CDR2 SMNVEV (reference sequence). The length of the CDR3 is 13 residues. V was cut by 1 base and J by 6 bases, with 10 bases left in between. The chain's CDR3 is CASSLFGGTEQYF. In nucleotides, the CDR3 is TGTGCCAGCAGTTTATTCGGGGGTACCGAGCAGTACTTC.

V usage is TRBV29-1 and J usage is TRBJ2-5; 9 bases agree with TRBD2. V was clipped by 6 bases and J by 7 bases; unmatched bases: 9. This CDR3 region has 13 residues. Germline V gene data show CDR1 as SQVTM and CDR2 as ANQGSEA. This chain's CDR3 is CSVGMTSGVTQYF. The CDR3 DNA is TGCAGCGTGGGAATGACTAGCGGCGTGACCCAGTACTTC.

The chain employs TRBV2 and TRBJ2-4, with TRBD2 as a possible D gene (5 bases). Looked up from germline, CDR1 is SNHLY and CDR2 is FYNNEI. This CDR3 comprises 13 residues. The V and J ends lost 4 bases and 8 bases respectively, with 12 bases between them. CDR3: CASSGERGDIQYF. The DNA for the CDR3 is TGTGCCAGCAGTGGGGAGCGAGGTGACATTCAGTACTTC. The full variable domain, its missing parts supplied by reference TRBV2 and TRBJ2-4, is EPEVTQTPSHQVTQMGQEVILRCVPISNHLYFYWYRQILGQKVEFLVSFYNNEISEKSEIFDDQFSVERPDGSNFTLKIRSTKLEDSAMYFCASSGERGDIQYFGAGTRLSVL.

The gene calls are TRBV29-1 and TRBJ1-2; tentative D call: TRBD1 (6 bases). The CDR3 is 12 amino acids. V was clipped by 4 bases and J by 3 bases, with 9 bases between them. Germline loops: CDR1 SQVTM, CDR2 ANQGSEA. CDR3 DNA: TGCAGCGTTGCGACAGGCCACTATGGCTACACCTTC. Residues: CSVATGHYGYTF.

This rearrangement joins TRBV5-1 to TRBJ2-1; 10 bases map to TRBD2. CDR1 is SGHRS and CDR2 is YFSETQ in the germline V gene. The CDR3 is 20 amino acids. V shed 4 bases, J shed 3 bases, and the junction held 19 bases outside the gene matches. The CDR3 nucleotides read TGCGCCAGCAGCCTGAACGGGCAAGCCCTAGCGGGAGATCTCTACAATGAGCAGTTCTTC. The encoded protein is CASSLNGQALAGDLYNEQFF.

A few counts support this clone. Different DNA sequences within this sample yield the same CDR3. The chain uses TRBV19 and TRBJ1-1; 11 nucleotides align to TRBD1. CDR3 length: 14 amino acids. After removal of 6 bases from V and 4 bases from J, the junction contained 4 bases not matched to a gene. Germline V gives CDR1 LNHDA, CDR2 SQIVND (reference sequence). The CDR3 here is CASSPGQGGTEAFF. The CDR3 bases are TGTGCCAGTAGCCCGGGACAGGGGGGCACTGAAGCTTTCTTT.

The gene calls are TRBV9 and TRBJ2-7; 7 bases line up with TRBD2. CDR3 size: 13 residues. Unmatched junction bases numbered 5, after V lost 4 bases and J lost 4 bases. CDR1 SGDLS and CDR2 YYNGEE come from the germline V gene. CDR3 in amino acids: CASSSGGGYEQYF. CDR3 bases: TGTGCCAGCAGCTCGGGAGGTGGGTACGAGCAGTACTTC.

The chain recombines TRBV25-1 with TRBJ1-1, with TRBD1 matching over 10 bases. Germline loops: CDR1 MGHDK, CDR2 SYGVNS. The junction had 6 bases not matched to a gene; V was cut back by 7 bases and J by 4 bases. The CDR3 loop spans 14 amino acids. CDR3 sequence (DNA): TGTGCCAGCACCAGGACAGGGGGGGGCACTGAAGCTTTCTTT. Translating it yields CASTRTGGGTEAFF.

V gene TRBV7-2 combines with J gene TRBJ2-3; D might be TRBD2 (5 bases). The CDR3 sequence is 15 residues long. Germline V gives CDR1 SGHTA, CDR2 FQGNSA. Trimming cost V 1 base and J 3 bases, with 11 bases left between them. The CDR3 sequence is CASSLVSGKTDTQYF. CDR3 DNA sequence: TGTGCCAGCAGCTTAGTGTCCGGGAAAACAGATACGCAGTATTTT.

CDR3 in DNA: TGTGCCAGCAGTGCAACCACAGGTGAACAGCCCCAGCATTTT. Translation gives CASSATTGEQPQHF. The chain carries TRBV6-1 and TRBJ1-5; D might be TRBD1 (5 bases). The ends were cut back, 4 bases at V and 7 bases at J, with 14 bases in the middle. The CDR3 runs to 14 residues. CDR1 is MNHNS and CDR2 is SASEGT in the germline V gene.

The chain has TRBV7-3 and TRBJ1-2, with D possibly TRBD1 on 6 matching bases. The CDR3 has 14 residues. V was clipped by 4 bases and J by 3 bases, with 12 bases between them. The V gene's germline CDR1 is SGHTA and CDR2 FQGTGA. This CDR3 reads CASSSGVTYYGYTF. The CDR3 coding sequence is TGTGCCAGCAGCTCAGGGGTAACCTACTATGGCTACACCTTC.

The chain employs TRBV23-1 and TRBJ1-1; tentative D call: TRBD1 (6 bases). TRBV23-1 is assigned to the ORF class and has an uncertain function. The CDR3 has 14 amino acids. Trimming shortened V by 4 bases and J by 0 bases, and 9 bases separated the two germline ends. The CDR3 region has the DNA TGCGCCAGCAGTCTACAGGGCCTGAACACTGAAGCTTTCTTT. Its protein product is CASSLQGLNTEAFF.

The chain combines TRBV2 with TRBJ2-5, with 8 bases that match TRBD1. Germline assignment: CDR1 SNHLY and CDR2 FYNNEI. CDR3 size: 17 residues. Germline trimming cut 5 bases from V and 5 bases from J; bases unmatched to any gene: 16. CDR3 DNA: TGTGCCAGCAGTAGTGGGTCCGGGACAGGACCTGGGGAGACCCAGTACTTC. Its translation: CASSSGSGTGPGETQYF.

This clone was detected only a few times. The V gene is TRBV7-3, the J gene TRBJ2-5; D perhaps matches TRBD1 (6 bases). Near its end, the DNA agrees better with TRBJ2-7, so the J call may be wrong. CDR1 is SGHTA, CDR2 FQGTGA, per germline. The CDR3 runs to 15 residues. The CDR3 DNA reads as TGTGCCAGCAGCTTAGGCCCAGGGGAACAATACGAGCAGTACTTC. Translating it yields CASSLGPGEQYEQYF.